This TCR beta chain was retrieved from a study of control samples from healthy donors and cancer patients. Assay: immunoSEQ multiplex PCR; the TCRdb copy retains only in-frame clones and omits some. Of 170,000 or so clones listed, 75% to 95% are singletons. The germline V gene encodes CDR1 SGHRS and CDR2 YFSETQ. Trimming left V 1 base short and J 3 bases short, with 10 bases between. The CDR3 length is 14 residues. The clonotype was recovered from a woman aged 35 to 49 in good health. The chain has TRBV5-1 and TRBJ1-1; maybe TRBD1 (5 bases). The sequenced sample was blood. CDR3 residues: CASSLLGRDTEAFF. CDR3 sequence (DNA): TGCGCCAGCAGCTTGTTGGGACGGGACACTGAAGCTTTCTTT.